The 27 T cell receptor beta chains below come from one sample, sequenced in a study of cytomegalovirus exposure and HLA in healthy donors. Use of 60 Vbeta and 13 Jbeta primers characterized the PCR. TCRdb keeps only in-frame clones here, not all; method: immunoSEQ multiplex PCR. The sample lists 95,000 or so clones, around three quarters occurring once. Sequenced material: PBMCs. These receptors came from a woman between 50 and 59 years old in good health and CMV-seropositive.

This clone was observed once. This chain connects TRBV5-6 to TRBJ2-7, with 8 positions matching TRBD1. J was trimmed by 6 bases and V by 4 bases; bases with no gene match: 9. CDR1 SGHDT and CDR2 YYEEEE come from the germline V gene. The CDR3 loop spans 14 amino acids. The CDR3 protein is CASSDDRGASEQYF. CDR3 bases: TGTGCCAGCAGCGACGACAGGGGAGCTTCCGAGCAGTACTTC.

V gene TRBV19 combines with J gene TRBJ1-1; weak D call: TRBD1 (5 bases). V was pared by 6 bases and J by 5 bases, with 13 bases between. The CDR3 has 13 residues. Germline V gene lookup returns CDR1 LNHDA and CDR2 SQIVND (reference sequence). CDR3 region: CASRDARGTEAFF. CDR3 nucleotide sequence: TGTGCCAGTAGGGACGCCCGGGGGACTGAAGCTTTCTTT. Based on the CDR3 plus reference TRBV19 and TRBJ1-1, the full variable domain is DGGITQSPKYLFRKEGQNVTLSCEQNLNHDAMYWYRQDPGQGLRLIYYSQIVNDFQKGDIAEGYSVSREKKESFPLTVTSAQKNPTAFYLCASRDARGTEAFFGQGTRLTVV.

The J gene is TRBJ2-2, the V gene TRBV27; tentative D call: TRBD1 (6 bases). There are 15 residues in the CDR3. Germline CDR1 reads MNHEY; CDR2 reads SMNVEV (reference sequence). V lost 4 bases to trimming and J lost 6 bases, with 15 bases between them. Written as DNA, the CDR3 is TGTGCCAGCAGTTCAGCCGGGACATGGGCCGGGGAGCTGTTTTTT. This codes for CASSSAGTWAGELFF.

The chain couples TRBV9 to TRBJ1-5, with 9 bases identical to TRBD1. Trimming cost V 5 bases and J 7 bases; bases outside gene matches: 7. CDR3 size: 14 residues. The germline V gene has CDR1 SGDLS and CDR2 YYNGEE. This CDR3 reads CASSPGTGTQPQHF. DNA of the CDR3: TGTGCCAGCAGTCCCGGGACAGGGACCCAGCCCCAGCATTTT. Complete variable domain (other parts from reference TRBV9 and TRBJ1-5): DSGVTQTPKHLITATGQRVTLRCSPRSGDLSVYWYQQSLDQGLQFLIQYYNGEERAKGNILERFSAQQFPDLHSELNLSSLELGDSALYFCASSPGTGTQPQHFGDGTRLSIL.

With respect to this clone: One junction end disagrees with the germline gene, perhaps due to a read error. The CDR3 DNA reads as TGTGCTAGCAGCTTAGTAGCGGGGGAGGAGACCCAGTACTTC. This codes for CASSLVAGEETQYF. This rearrangement joins TRBV7-7 to TRBJ2-5; 9 bases are a match to TRBD2. Per germline, CDR1 SSHAT and CDR2 FNYEAQ (reference sequence). CDR3 length equals 14 residues.

This clone was detected only a few times. This chain joins TRBV5-6 and TRBJ2-7, with D uncertain. Germline assignment: CDR1 SGHDT and CDR2 YYEEEE. V gave up 4 bases and J gave up 9 bases, with 14 bases separating them. The length of the CDR3 is 12 residues. The CDR3 DNA follows: TGTGCCAGCAGCGTTGCGGCTAGTCTGCAGTACTTC. Protein: CASSVAASLQYF.

This rearrangement joins TRBV11-2 to TRBJ2-7; 10 bases align to TRBD2. Germline values: CDR1 SGHAT, CDR2 FQNNGV. This CDR3 has 14 residues. V trimming: 4 bases; J trimming: 4 bases; junction bases outside the gene matches: 4. CDR3 DNA sequence: TGTGCCAGCAGCTCTAGCGGGAGTTATTACGAGCAGTACTTC. This translates into CASSSSGSYYEQYF.

The chain couples TRBV7-8 to TRBJ2-7; TRBD1 matches at 9 bases. Trimming cost V 5 bases and J 6 bases; bases outside gene matches: 8. Germline V CDR1 and CDR2: SGHVS, FQNEAQ. The CDR3 spans 14 residues. In DNA form, the CDR3 reads TGTGCCAGCAGCCCGGACAGGGGAATTCGCGAGCAGTACTTC. It encodes CASSPDRGIREQYF.

The chain couples TRBV14 to TRBJ2-2; no firm D call. This CDR3 spans 14 amino acids. V was clipped by 1 base and J by 4 bases, with 7 bases between them. In germline, CDR1 is SGHDN, CDR2 FVKESK. In DNA, the CDR3 is TGTGCCAGCAGCCAAGGTGTATCCACCGGGGAGCTGTTTTTT. Amino acid sequence: CASSQGVSTGELFF.

The chain has TRBV19 and TRBJ1-2; D is unclear. Germline V lookup: CDR1 LNHDA, CDR2 SQIVND (reference sequence). The CDR3 extends over 14 amino acids. Between the trimmed V and J ends, which lost 10 bases and 3 bases, there was a span of 18 bases. The CDR3 sequence is CATRGGADDYGYTF. CDR3 DNA: TGTGCCACCCGCGGTGGAGCTGATGACTATGGCTACACCTTC.

The chain uses TRBV18 and TRBJ1-1, with 8 bases fitting TRBD1. Per the germline V gene, CDR1 is KGHSH and CDR2 is LQKENI. The CDR3 sequence is 14 residues long. J was trimmed by 2 bases and V by 6 bases; bases with no gene match: 5. CDR3 amino acids: CASSRQGTNTEAFF. The DNA of the CDR3 is TGTGCCAGCTCCCGACAGGGGACAAACACTGAAGCTTTCTTT.

The chain uses TRBV10-1 and TRBJ2-1, with a weak D call TRBD1 (6 bases). The CDR3 consists of 16 residues. Trimming removed 3 bases at V and 0 bases at J, with 12 bases between. Germline assignment: CDR1 WNHNN and CDR2 SYGVQD (reference sequence). CDR3 sequence (DNA): TGCGCCAGCAGTGAATACAAACAGGGCTCCTACAATGAGCAGTTCTTC. Protein product: CASSEYKQGSYNEQFF.

For the CDR3, the DNA is TGTGCCAGCAGTGAGGACAGGGGCCTCGGTCAGCCCCAGCATTTT. As protein: CASSEDRGLGQPQHF. V usage is TRBV6-1 and J usage is TRBJ1-5, with TRBD1 matching over 9 bases. The CDR3 is made up of 15 amino acids. Per the germline V gene, CDR1 is MNHNS and CDR2 is SASEGT. J lost 6 bases, V lost 3 bases, and 6 bases had no gene match.

This CDR3 reads CASSSYDRGNEKLFF. Here the CDR3 DNA reads TGTGCCAGCAGTTCCTACGACAGGGGGAATGAAAAACTGTTTTTT. The chain is built from TRBV28 and TRBJ1-4; TRBD1 agrees at 9 bases. V gave up 4 bases and J gave up 5 bases; unmatched junction bases: 5. CDR1 and CDR2 from the germline V gene are MDHEN and SYDVKM. This CDR3 is built from 15 residues.

The chain uses TRBV18 and TRBJ2-1; D is uncertain. The CDR3 consists of 16 residues. V lost 6 bases to trimming and J lost 7 bases, with 22 bases between them. The germline gives CDR1 KGHSH, CDR2 LQKENI. The CDR3 DNA reads as TGTGCCAGCTCGCTATATGCCCCCGACACGACAAATGAGCAGTTCTTC. Amino acid sequence: CASSLYAPDTTNEQFF.

The table lists this clone with a count of one. The gene calls are TRBV9 and TRBJ2-1; D is undetermined. Germline CDR1 is SGDLS and CDR2 is YYNGEE. V lost 3 bases and J 0 bases, leaving 7 bases between the germline ends. This CDR3 comprises 14 residues. The CDR3 protein is CASSERSSYNEQFF. The CDR3 coding sequence is TGTGCCAGCAGCGAAAGGAGCTCCTACAATGAGCAGTTCTTC.

The gene calls are TRBV5-4 and TRBJ2-3, with 7 positions matching TRBD2. The CDR3 has 14 residues. Per germline, CDR1 SGHNT and CDR2 YYREEE (reference sequence). V gave up 4 bases and J gave up 3 bases; unmatched junction bases: 5. The CDR3 nucleotides read TGTGCCAGCAGCCAGAGACTAGCTACAGATACGCAGTATTTT. Translated: CASSQRLATDTQYF. The full variable domain, completed using reference TRBV5-4 and TRBJ2-3, is ETGVTQSPTHLIKTRGQQVTLRCSSQSGHNTVSWYQQALGQGPQFIFQYYREEENGRGNFPPRFSGLQFPNYSSELNVNALELDDSALYLCASSQRLATDTQYFGPGTRLTVL.

V gene TRBV6-1 combines with J gene TRBJ1-6, with TRBD1 identical over 8 bases. Germline V gene lookup returns CDR1 MNHNS and CDR2 SASEGT. V lost 4 bases to trimming and J lost 8 bases; unmatched junction nucleotides: 4. The CDR3 length is 14 residues. CDR3 sequence reads: CASSVGQGDSPLHF. In nucleotides, the CDR3 is TGTGCCAGCAGTGTAGGACAGGGTGATTCACCCCTCCACTTT.

This chain links TRBV19 with TRBJ2-1; D is perhaps TRBD2 (6 bases). The germline gives CDR1 LNHDA, CDR2 SQIVND (reference sequence). This CDR3 has 16 residues. V was trimmed by 6 bases and J by 3 bases, leaving 18 bases between them. The CDR3, as DNA: TGTGCCAGTAGCCCCCCACTAGCTCATCACTACAATGAGCAGTTCTTC. This codes for CASSPPLAHHYNEQFF.

The chain is built from TRBV5-4 and TRBJ1-2; maybe TRBD1 (6 bases). The germline V gene has CDR1 SGHNT and CDR2 YYREEE (reference sequence). This CDR3 is 14 amino acids long. Trimming took 1 base from V and 5 from J, leaving 12 bases between them. CDR3 coding DNA: TGTGCCAGCAGCTTGTTCGCTAGGGGGTATGGCTACACCTTC. This gives the protein CASSLFARGYGYTF.

The gene calls are TRBV29-1 and TRBJ2-2, with 8 bases fitting TRBD1. The J segment lost 0 bases and the V segment lost 7 bases, leaving 4 bases of the junction unmatched. CDR1 and CDR2 (germline): SQVTM, ANQGSEA. There are 14 residues in the CDR3. The CDR3 DNA sequence: TGCAGCGCCGGACAGGGAGCGAACACCGGGGAGCTGTTTTTT. Translated, it gives CSAGQGANTGELFF.

The chain carries TRBV23-1 and TRBJ1-1; no definite D call. TRBV23-1 is identified as an open reading frame with a role that is uncertain. Deletions cut 11 bases from V and 3 bases from J, with 19 bases between. The CDR3 runs to 14 residues. The CDR3 reads CAGQAESGYTEAFF. The CDR3 DNA follows: TGCGCCGGTCAAGCAGAGTCAGGATACACTGAAGCTTTCTTT.

The chain links TRBV19 to TRBJ1-5; D is unresolved. This CDR3 region has 13 residues. The V end lost 6 bases, the J end lost 4 bases, and 10 bases lay between the germline ends. Germline lookup yields CDR1 LNHDA and CDR2 SQIVND (reference sequence). This CDR3 reads CASRGGRNQPQHF. The CDR3 nucleotides read TGTGCCAGTAGAGGCGGGCGGAATCAGCCCCAGCATTTT.

This chain uses TRBV11-2 with TRBJ2-1, with a tentative D call TRBD1 (5 bases). V was clipped by 1 base and J by 4 bases, with 11 bases between them. This CDR3 spans 15 amino acids. Germline V gene lookup returns CDR1 SGHAT and CDR2 FQNNGV. Here the CDR3 DNA reads TGTGCCAGCAGCTTAGGTCAGGGTAGTTACAATGAGCAGTTCTTC. Protein product: CASSLGQGSYNEQFF. Full variable domain (missing parts from reference TRBV11-2 and TRBJ2-1): EAGVAQSPRYKIIEKRQSVAFWCNPISGHATLYWYQQILGQGPKLLIQFQNNGVVDDSQLPKDRFSAERLKGVDSTLKIQPAKLEDSAVYLCASSLGQGSYNEQFFGPGTRLTVL.

The V call is TRBV19, the J call TRBJ2-1; 9 nucleotides match TRBD1. The CDR3 consists of 16 residues. Germline V gene lookup returns CDR1 LNHDA and CDR2 SQIVND (reference sequence). V was clipped by 3 bases and J by 4 bases; unmatched bases: 7. This CDR3 reads CASSMGGQGWYNEQFF. The CDR3 nucleotides are TGTGCCAGTAGTATGGGCGGACAGGGGTGGTACAATGAGCAGTTCTTC. Full variable domain (rest looked up from reference TRBV19 and TRBJ2-1): DGGITQSPKYLFRKEGQNVTLSCEQNLNHDAMYWYRQDPGQGLRLIYYSQIVNDFQKGDIAEGYSVSREKKESFPLTVTSAQKNPTAFYLCASSMGGQGWYNEQFFGPGTRLTVL.

The chain links TRBV27 to TRBJ1-2, with no clear D. Trimming cost V 5 bases and J 3 bases, with 16 bases left between them. The CDR3 length is 15 residues. Germline V gene lookup returns CDR1 MNHEY and CDR2 SMNVEV (reference sequence). CDR3 DNA: TGTGCCAGCAGTGGTAATCGGGTCGGGGACTATGGCTACACCTTC. Its translation: CASSGNRVGDYGYTF.

The chain has TRBV6-1 and TRBJ1-4; possibly TRBD1 for D (6 bases). Germline loops: CDR1 MNHNS, CDR2 SASEGT. The CDR3 spans 12 residues. V lost 6 bases and J 7 bases, leaving 9 bases between the germline ends. The CDR3 loop is CASRTGSEKLFF. The CDR3 nucleotides are TGTGCCAGCAGGACAGGCAGTGAAAAACTGTTTTTT.